Listed here are 14 T cell receptor beta chains from one sample, sequenced in a study of human T cells and chemical hapten exposure. As to time point: patch test 1, 2 weeks after DPC sensitization. Treatment noted: therapeutic diphenylcyclopropenone sensitization with weekly scalp DPC. Via MiXCR, TCRdb re-called the RACE reads, giving one row per CDR3 protein. This table has some 79,000 distinct CDR3 sequences, 7% to 8% appearing once. The source was whole blood, collected in connection with sensitization to the hapten diphenylcyclopropenone (DPC). Receptors originate from a woman in her 30s with alopecia areata. Some clones in this sample may be carry-over from other donors' samples.

This clonotype was seen a handful of times. The chain is built from TRBV5-1 and TRBJ2-6; no reliable D call. Germline loops: CDR1 SGHRS, CDR2 YFSETQ. Trimming pared 2 bases from V and 1 base from J, leaving 4 bases between. The CDR3 loop spans 14 amino acids. The CDR3 nucleotides are TGCGCCAGCAGCTTCCAGTCTGGGGCCAACGTCCTGACTTTC. Its protein is CASSFQSGANVLTF.

This clonotype was counted ten times or more. The genes are TRBV11-2 and TRBJ2-1, with 8 bases lining up with TRBD2. Germline assignment: CDR1 SGHAT and CDR2 FQNNGV. The CDR3 extends over 17 amino acids. Trimming cost V 4 bases and J 0 bases; bases outside gene matches: 8. Here the CDR3 DNA reads TGTGCCAGCAGCTACTGGACTAGCCGGAGCTCCTACAATGAGCAGTTCTTC. It is translated as CASSYWTSRSSYNEQFF.

This clonotype came up many times. The chain joins TRBV7-9 to TRBJ2-7; D not certain. In germline, CDR1 is SEHNR, CDR2 FQNEAQ (reference sequence). V was clipped by 4 bases and J by 3 bases, with 4 bases between them. This CDR3 comprises 11 residues. This CDR3 is CASSSLYEQYF. For the CDR3, the DNA is TGTGCCAGCAGCTCACTCTACGAGCAGTACTTC.

A remark on this clonotype: A much larger clone is a single base away; this may be a read error. The genes are TRBV6-5 and TRBJ2-1; the match to TRBD2 covers 8 bases. Germline V gene lookup returns CDR1 MNHEY and CDR2 SVGAGI. The CDR3 is 16 residues long. CDR3 in DNA: TGTGGCAGCAGTCCTCTCAGCGGGGGTTCCTACAATGAGCAGTTCTTC. Protein sequence: CGSSPLSGGSYNEQFF.

The V and J genes are TRBV6-6 and TRBJ1-4; 8 bases are shared with TRBD1. CDR1 is MNHNY, CDR2 SVGAGI, per germline (reference sequence). This CDR3 contains 11 residues. CDR3 DNA: TGTGCGACAGGGGAATATGAAAAACTGTTTTTT. Translation gives CATGEYEKLFF.

The chain is built from TRBV7-2 and TRBJ2-3, with D perhaps matching TRBD2 (5 bases). Per the germline V gene, CDR1 is SGHTA and CDR2 is FQGNSA. Trimming shortened V by 4 bases and J by 2 bases, and 10 bases separated the two germline ends. The length of the CDR3 is 14 residues. The CDR3 here is CASSSTGTTDTQYF. The CDR3 DNA reads TGTGCCAGCAGCTCGACGGGAACCACAGATACGCAGTATTTT.

V is TRBV11-2 and J is TRBJ2-2, with 14 bases matching TRBD2. CDR3 size: 18 residues. Germline V gene sequence: CDR1 SGHAT, CDR2 FQNNGV. Trimming cost V 5 bases and J 4 bases; bases outside gene matches: 9. The CDR3 sequence is CASSPRLAGGTGTGELFF. The CDR3, as DNA: TGTGCCAGCAGCCCCAGACTAGCGGGGGGGACTGGCACCGGGGAGCTGTTTTTT.

This clonotype came up many times. This chain uses TRBV9 with TRBJ2-1; 8 bases align to TRBD1. The CDR3 runs to 15 residues. Losses at the gene ends were 3 bases for V and 5 bases for J; bases not matched to a gene: 7. Germline V gene sequence: CDR1 SGDLS, CDR2 YYNGEE. This CDR3 reads CASSGQGRRDNEQFF. CDR3 in DNA: TGTGCCAGCAGCGGACAGGGGAGACGTGACAATGAGCAGTTCTTC.

This clonotype came up many times. The chain joins TRBV12-3 or TRBV12-4 to TRBJ1-1; 9 nucleotides line up with TRBD1. The CDR3 sequence is 12 residues long. V was clipped by 6 bases and J by 8 bases; unmatched bases: 4. The CDR3 nucleotides are TGTGCCAGCAGCCGCGGACAGGGGGAAGCTTTCTTT. It translates to CASSRGQGEAFF.

This clonotype has a count of ten or more. This sequence joins TRBV2 and TRBJ1-1; D uncertain. There are 14 residues in the CDR3. V was clipped by 7 bases and J by 0 bases, with 12 bases between them. Germline CDR1 reads SNHLY; CDR2 reads FYNNEI. CDR3 sequence: CASIRTSLNTEAFF. In nucleotides, the CDR3 is TGTGCCAGCATCCGGACTTCTCTGAACACTGAAGCTTTCTTT.

As to this clonotype: An end of the junction does not agree with germline; a read error may underlie this. The rearrangement joins TRBV10-3 to TRBJ2-1, with 13 bases aligning to TRBD2. This CDR3 has 16 amino acids. Germline V gives CDR1 ENHRY, CDR2 SYGVKD. The DNA for the CDR3 is TGTGCCATCAGTGGAGGGTTACTAGCGGGGGGGAATGGGCAGTTCTTC. Its protein is CAISGGLLAGGNGQFF.

The chain employs TRBV7-9 and TRBJ1-1, with D maybe TRBD1 (5 bases). There are 14 residues in the CDR3. Looked up from germline, CDR1 is SEHNR and CDR2 is FQNEAQ (reference sequence). The ends were cut back, 3 bases at V and 6 bases at J, with 14 bases in the middle. The CDR3: CASSFGSGTAEAFF. DNA for the CDR3: TGTGCCAGCAGCTTTGGGTCAGGGACCGCTGAAGCTTTCTTT.

The chain links TRBV20-1 to TRBJ1-3; no clear D. Germline V gene lookup returns CDR1 DFQATT and CDR2 SNEGSKA (reference sequence). Trimming removed 6 bases at V and 2 bases at J, with 14 bases between. CDR3 length equals 14 residues. The CDR3 DNA follows: TGCAGTGCGATACAGAGGGCAACTGGAAACACCATATATTTT. Translation: CSAIQRATGNTIYF.

This clonotype was counted many times. V gene TRBV7-9 combines with J gene TRBJ1-2; possible D gene TRBD1, 6 bases. Trimming shortened V by 3 bases and J by 8 bases, and 13 bases separated the two germline ends. Germline CDR1 is SEHNR and CDR2 is FQNEAQ (reference sequence). The CDR3 extends over 13 amino acids. CDR3 bases: TGTGCCAGCAGCTTGTTGGCAGGGGTGGGCTACACCTTC. Protein sequence: CASSLLAGVGYTF.